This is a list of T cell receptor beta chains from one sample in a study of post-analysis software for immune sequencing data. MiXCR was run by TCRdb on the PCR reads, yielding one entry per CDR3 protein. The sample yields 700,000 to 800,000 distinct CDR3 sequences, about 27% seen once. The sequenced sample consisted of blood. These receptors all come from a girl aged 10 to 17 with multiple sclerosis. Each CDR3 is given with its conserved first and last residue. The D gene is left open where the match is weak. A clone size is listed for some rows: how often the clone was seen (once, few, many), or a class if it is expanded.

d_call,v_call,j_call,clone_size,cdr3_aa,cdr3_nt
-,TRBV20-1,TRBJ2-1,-,CSAFPRSRTYNEQFF,TGCAGTGCTTTCCCCCGATCTCGCACCTACAATGAGCAGTTCTTC
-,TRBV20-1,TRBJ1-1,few,CSAREGYKAAGLNTEAFF,TGCAGTGCTAGAGAGGGGTATAAGGCGGCGGGCCTGAACACTGAAGCTTTCTTT
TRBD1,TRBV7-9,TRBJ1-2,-,CANIPGGANYGYTF,TGTGCCAACATTCCAGGGGGTGCTAACTATGGCTACACCTTC
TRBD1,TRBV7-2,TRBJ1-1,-,CASSLRGQGRTEAFF,TGTGCCAGCAGCTTGCGGGGACAGGGTCGTACTGAAGCTTTCTTT
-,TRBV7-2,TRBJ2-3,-,CASSPEGRASADTQYF,TGTGCCAGCAGCCCAGAAGGACGGGCTAGCGCAGATACGCAGTATTTT
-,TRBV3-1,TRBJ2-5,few,CASSQFGETQYF,TGTGCCAGCAGCCAATTCGGTGAGACCCAGTACTTC
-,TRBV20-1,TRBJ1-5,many,CSARDHDRPRSQHF,TGCAGTGCTAGAGATCATGACCGTCCCAGATCCCAGCATTTT
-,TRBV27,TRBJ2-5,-,CASSSLKEWETQYF,TGTGCCAGCAGTTCCCTAAAGGAGTGGGAGACCCAGTACTTC
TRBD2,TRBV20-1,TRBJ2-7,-,CSAVDSGNFSYEQYF,TGCAGTGCGGTTGACAGCGGGAACTTCTCCTACGAGCAGTACTTC
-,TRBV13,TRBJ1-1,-,CASSPGGRPTEAFF,TGTGCCAGCAGCCCCGGGGGGCGGCCGACTGAAGCTTTCTTT
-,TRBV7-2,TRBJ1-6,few,CASSPRDILNSPLHF,TGTGCCAGCAGCCCCAGGGACATTCTAAATTCACCCCTCCACTTT
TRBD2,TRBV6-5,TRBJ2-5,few,CASSPGLVNQETQYF,TGTGCCAGCAGTCCGGGACTAGTGAACCAAGAGACCCAGTACTTC
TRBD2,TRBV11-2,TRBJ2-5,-,CASSLVAGGPREQYF,TGTGCCAGCAGCTTAGTAGCGGGAGGGCCGAGGGAGCAGTACTTC
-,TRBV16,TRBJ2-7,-,CASSQSVASYEQYF,TGTGCCAGCAGCCAATCGGTGGCCAGTTACGAGCAGTACTTC
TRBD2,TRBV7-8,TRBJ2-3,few,CASSRVAGGDTQYF,TGTGCCAGCAGCCGGGTAGCGGGGGGGGATACGCAGTATTTT
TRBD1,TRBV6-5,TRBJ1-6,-,CASRRDRNSPLHF,TGTGCCAGCCGCAGGGACAGGAATTCACCCCTCCACTTT
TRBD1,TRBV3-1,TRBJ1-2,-,CASSQGQGEIYGYTF,TGTGCCAGCAGCCAAGGACAGGGGGAGATCTATGGCTACACCTTC
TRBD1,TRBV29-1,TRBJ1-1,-,CSVGDRAEGTEAFF,TGCAGCGTAGGGGACAGGGCTGAGGGCACTGAAGCTTTCTTT
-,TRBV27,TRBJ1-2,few,CASSPLSGNYGYTF,TGTGCCAGCAGTCCACTTTCGGGGAACTATGGCTACACCTTC
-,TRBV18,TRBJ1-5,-,CASSPGGKSNQPQHF,TGTGCCAGCTCACCGGGGGGGAAGAGCAATCAGCCCCAGCATTTT
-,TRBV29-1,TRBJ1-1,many,CSVRNRVNTEAFF,TGCAGCGTTAGGAATAGAGTGAACACTGAAGCTTTCTTT
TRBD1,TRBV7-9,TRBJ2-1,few,CASSPRQGLKYNEQFF,TGTGCCAGCAGCCCCCGACAGGGTCTTAAGTACAATGAGCAGTTCTTC